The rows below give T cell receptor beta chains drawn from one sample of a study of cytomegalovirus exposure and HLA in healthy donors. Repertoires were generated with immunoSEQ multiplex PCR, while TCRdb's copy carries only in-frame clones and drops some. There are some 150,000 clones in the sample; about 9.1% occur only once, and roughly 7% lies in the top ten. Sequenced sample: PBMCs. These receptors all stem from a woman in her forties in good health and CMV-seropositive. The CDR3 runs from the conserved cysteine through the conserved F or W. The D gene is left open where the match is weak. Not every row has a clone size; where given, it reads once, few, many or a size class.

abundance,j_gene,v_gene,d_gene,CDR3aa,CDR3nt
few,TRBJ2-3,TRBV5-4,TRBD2,CASSPERGARTDTQYF,TGTGCCAGCAGCCCCGAGCGGGGCGCCCGCACAGATACGCAGTATTTT
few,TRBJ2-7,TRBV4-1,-,CASSQERGHEQYF,TGCGCCAGCAGCCAAGAACGCGGCCACGAGCAGTACTTC
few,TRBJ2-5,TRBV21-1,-,CAIRSPRDQETQYF,TGTGCCATCCGGTCCCCGAGGGACCAAGAGACCCAGTACTTC
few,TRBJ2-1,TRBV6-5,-,CASSYRGGFYNEQFF,TGTGCCAGCAGTTACCGTGGCGGGTTCTACAATGAGCAGTTCTTC
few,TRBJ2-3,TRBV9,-,CASSRGDTQYF,TGTGCCAGCAGCCGAGGGGATACGCAGTATTTT
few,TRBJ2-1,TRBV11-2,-,CASSLNGAVLNEQFF,TGTGCCAGCAGCTTAAATGGGGCAGTTTTAAATGAGCAGTTCTTC
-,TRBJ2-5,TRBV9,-,CASSVAAGAQETQYF,TGTGCCAGCAGCGTAGCTGCGGGGGCTCAAGAGACCCAGTACTTC
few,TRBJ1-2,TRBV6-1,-,CASSEVATPTNYGYTF,TGTGCCAGCAGTGAAGTGGCCACACCCACTAACTATGGCTACACCTTC
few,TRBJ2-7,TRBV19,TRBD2,CASGPGGSYEQYF,TGTGCCAGCGGCCCCGGGGGGAGCTACGAGCAGTACTTC
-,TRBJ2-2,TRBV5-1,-,CASSLEGRVTGELFF,TGCGCCAGCAGCTTAGAAGGGCGGGTAACCGGGGAGCTGTTTTTT
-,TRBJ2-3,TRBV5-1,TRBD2,CASSLALLAGVSTDTQYF,TGCGCCAGCAGCTTGGCCCTACTAGCGGGGGTTAGCACAGATACGCAGTATTTT
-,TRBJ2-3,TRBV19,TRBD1,CASSRDRRLNTDTQYF,TGTGCCAGTAGTCGGGACAGGCGACTAAACACAGATACGCAGTATTTT
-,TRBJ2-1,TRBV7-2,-,CASSSPGFSYNEQFF,TGTGCCAGCAGCTCACCCGGGTTCTCCTACAATGAGCAGTTCTTC
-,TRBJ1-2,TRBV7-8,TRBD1,CASSLGQGGDYGYTF,TGTGCCAGCAGCTTAGGACAGGGGGGGGACTATGGCTACACCTTC
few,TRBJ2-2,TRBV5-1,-,CASSLGPVSENTGELFF,TGCGCCAGCAGCTTGGGGCCGGTCAGCGAGAACACCGGGGAGCTGTTTTTT
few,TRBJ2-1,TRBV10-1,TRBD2,CASSDGLAGNHNEQFF,TGCGCCAGCAGTGACGGCCTAGCGGGGAACCACAATGAGCAGTTCTTC
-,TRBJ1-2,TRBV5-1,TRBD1,CASSFNGDSLYGYTF,TGCGCCAGCAGCTTCAATGGGGACAGTCTTTATGGCTACACCTTC
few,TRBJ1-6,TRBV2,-,CASSGQGGSPLHF,TGTGCCAGCAGTGGGCAGGGAGGTTCACCCCTCCACTTT
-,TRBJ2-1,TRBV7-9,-,CASSGLAHNEQFF,TGTGCCAGCAGCGGGCTAGCTCACAATGAGCAGTTCTTC
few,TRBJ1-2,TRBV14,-,CASSQSGEHGYTF,TGTGCCAGCAGCCAATCAGGCGAACATGGCTACACCTTC
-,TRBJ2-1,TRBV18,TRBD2,CASSPPSGGSYNEQFF,TGTGCCAGCTCACCACCTAGCGGGGGGTCTTACAATGAGCAGTTCTTC
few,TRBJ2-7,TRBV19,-,CASSTSDYEQYF,TGTGCCAGTAGTACCTCAGACTACGAGCAGTACTTC
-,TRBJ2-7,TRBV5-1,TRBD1,CASRKDRATYEQYF,TGCGCCAGCAGGAAGGACAGGGCTACCTACGAGCAGTACTTC
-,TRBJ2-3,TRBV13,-,CASSSLQADTQYF,TGTGCCAGCAGCTCGCTCCAGGCAGATACGCAGTATTTT
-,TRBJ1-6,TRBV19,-,CASSIFGNSPLHF,TGTGCCAGTAGTATATTCGGTAACTCACCCCTCCACTTT
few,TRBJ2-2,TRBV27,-,CASSLRWGSATGELFF,TGTGCCAGCAGTTTAAGGTGGGGTAGCGCCACCGGGGAGCTGTTTTTT
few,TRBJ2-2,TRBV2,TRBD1,CASSATGGIRELFF,TGTGCCAGCAGTGCGACAGGGGGCATTAGGGAGCTGTTTTTT
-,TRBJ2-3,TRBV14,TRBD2,CASSPTRGLAGTGTDTQYF,TGTGCCAGCAGCCCAACACGGGGACTAGCGGGAACAGGGACAGATACGCAGTATTTT
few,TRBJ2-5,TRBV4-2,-,CASSQGLQETQYF,TGTGCCAGCAGCCAGGGACTCCAAGAGACCCAGTACTTC
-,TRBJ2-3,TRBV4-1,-,CASSQEWGVQYF,TGCGCCAGCAGCCAAGAATGGGGGGTGCAGTATTTT
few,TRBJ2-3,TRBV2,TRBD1,CASRTGTGTDTQYF,TGTGCCAGCAGGACAGGGACAGGCACAGATACGCAGTATTTT